The 8 T cell receptor beta chains given below trace back to one sample, sequenced in a study of blood T cell repertoires in COVID-19. Data came from immunoSEQ multiplex PCR; TCRdb stores just in-frame clones and leaves some out. The data hold about 190,000 clones, with roughly 73% observed a single time. The source material was peripheral blood. Source of these receptors: a woman of 80 years or more with active or convalescent COVID-19.

J is TRBJ1-5 and V is TRBV19; D might be TRBD1 (5 bases). Trimming stripped 7 bases from V and 4 bases from J, with 8 bases between. From germline, CDR1 is LNHDA and CDR2 SQIVND (reference sequence). The length of the CDR3 is 12 residues. The CDR3 DNA reads as TGTGCCAGTACAGGGTGGAATCAGCCCCAGCATTTT. Its protein product is CASTGWNQPQHF.

This clone was detected only a few times. The gene calls are TRBV4-3 and TRBJ1-5; tentatively, D is TRBD1 (5 bases). V was cut by 3 bases and J by 11 bases, with 17 bases left in between. The CDR3 spans 14 residues. Germline V gene sequence: CDR1 LGHNA, CDR2 YSLEER. The CDR3 loop reads CASSQTTVTASQHF. The CDR3 DNA sequence: TGCGCCAGCAGCCAGACGACAGTGACGGCGTCCCAGCATTTT.

The CDR3 loop is CASSFGQGGNTIYF. The CDR3 coding sequence is TGTGCCAGCAGCTTCGGACAGGGGGGAAACACCATATATTTT. This chain joins TRBV5-4 and TRBJ1-3; 9 bases match TRBD1. The CDR3 sequence is 14 residues long. Germline-derived CDR1 and CDR2 are SGHNT and YYREEE (reference sequence). After removal of 2 bases from V and 4 bases from J, the junction contained 1 base not matched to a gene.

Here the CDR3 DNA reads TGTGCCAGCAGTGAGGACACGAGCACTTTCACAGATACGCAGTATTTT. Translating gives CASSEDTSTFTDTQYF. The V call is TRBV6-1, the J call TRBJ2-3; perhaps TRBD1 as D (5 bases). CDR3 length: 16 residues. CDR1 is MNHNS and CDR2 is SASEGT in the germline V gene. V lost 3 bases to trimming and J lost 2 bases, with 15 bases between them.

The CDR3 loop reads CSVGGEANYGYTF. The DNA for the CDR3 is TGCAGCGTTGGGGGGGAGGCTAACTATGGCTACACCTTC. J is TRBJ1-2 and V is TRBV29-1, with D possibly TRBD1 on 5 matching bases. CDR3 length equals 13 residues. The ends were cut back, 4 bases at V and 0 bases at J, with 9 bases in the middle. Germline assignment: CDR1 SQVTM and CDR2 ANQGSEA.

This chain connects TRBV10-3 to TRBJ2-5, with 7 bases matching TRBD2. V trimming: 5 bases; J trimming: 4 bases; junction bases outside the gene matches: 7. The CDR3 is 14 residues long. Germline loops: CDR1 ENHRY, CDR2 SYGVKD. The CDR3 region has the DNA TGTGCCATCAGTAAATCGGGGGAGGGAGAGACCCAGTACTTC. Encoded protein: CAISKSGEGETQYF.

V usage is TRBV6-2 or TRBV6-3 and J usage is TRBJ1-2, with D hard to call. CDR3 length equals 18 residues. The germline V gene encodes CDR1 MNHEY and CDR2 SVGEGT. With 2 bases removed from V and 2 bases from J, the gap between germline ends came to 21 bases. The CDR3 DNA reads as TGTGCCAGCAGTTACGGTCTGAGGGTGAAGTTTGGGAACTATGGCTACACCTTC. Its translation is CASSYGLRVKFGNYGYTF.

The chain uses TRBV4-2 and TRBJ1-6; D is ambiguous. The germline V gene has CDR1 LGHNA and CDR2 YNFKEQ. The CDR3 has 17 residues. The V gene lost 8 bases and the J gene lost 3 bases, with 20 bases spanning the gap. The CDR3 here is CASRPGEAENYNSPLHF. CDR3 coding DNA: TGTGCCAGCCGGCCCGGGGAGGCCGAAAACTATAATTCACCCCTCCACTTT.